The 27 T cell receptor beta chains given below trace back to one sample, sequenced in a study of cytomegalovirus exposure and HLA in healthy donors (dated by TCRdb to 2016 to 2017). Preparation of the library involved the immunoSEQ multiplex PCR assay. TCRdb stores this immuneACCESS table with in-frame sequences only. Part of the clones is absent; in the studies checked, under half of the shortfall reflects unresolved V genes, and no reason is known for the rest. The sample contains 120,000 or so clones, roughly nine tenths of them found a single time. Less than 1.5% of the sample lies in the top ten. The specimen was PBMCs. Receptors were obtained from a woman aged 18-29 years in good health and CMV-seronegative.

The genes are TRBV30 and TRBJ2-3; D not resolved. Germline V gives CDR1 GTSNPN, CDR2 SVGIG (reference sequence). CDR3 size: 12 residues. The germline V and J ends were trimmed by 2 bases and 8 bases, with 11 bases remaining between them. CDR3 sequence (DNA): TGTGCCTGGAGTCCCCCGAGAGGTACGCAGTATTTT. Protein sequence: CAWSPPRGTQYF.

The chain uses TRBV28 and TRBJ1-2; 9 nucleotides agree with TRBD1. The CDR3 contains 14 residues. Unmatched junction bases numbered 5, after V lost 6 bases and J lost 3 bases. The germline V gene has CDR1 MDHEN and CDR2 SYDVKM. In DNA, the CDR3 is TGTGCCAGCAGGTTGGACAGGGGATACTATGGCTACACCTTC. Translated: CASRLDRGYYGYTF.

The chain uses TRBV27 and TRBJ2-5, with D possibly TRBD1 on 5 matching bases. The CDR3 runs to 13 residues. The V end lost 5 bases, the J end lost 5 bases, and 12 bases lay between the germline ends. The V gene's germline CDR1 is MNHEY and CDR2 SMNVEV (reference sequence). CDR3 in amino acids: CASSLTVWETQYF. The CDR3 bases are TGTGCCAGCAGTCTGACAGTTTGGGAGACCCAGTACTTC.

The chain combines TRBV14 with TRBJ1-5; D is possibly TRBD1 (6 bases). This CDR3 has 18 amino acids. The germline gives CDR1 SGHDN, CDR2 FVKESK. Trimming shortened V by 3 bases and J by 6 bases, and 24 bases separated the two germline ends. This CDR3 reads CASSHPHLRQALGQPQHF. CDR3 coding DNA: TGTGCCAGCAGCCACCCCCATCTACGACAGGCTCTAGGTCAGCCCCAGCATTTT.

The chain is built from TRBV6-5 and TRBJ2-1; D is ambiguous. There are 15 residues in the CDR3. Per the germline V gene, CDR1 is MNHEY and CDR2 is SVGAGI. V was pared by 2 bases and J by 2 bases, with 10 bases between. The CDR3 protein is CASSYAGRPYNEQFF. In DNA, the CDR3 is TGTGCCAGCAGTTACGCTGGCCGCCCCTACAATGAGCAGTTCTTC.

This sequence joins TRBV29-1 and TRBJ1-2; 7 positions match TRBD1. CDR3 length: 14 amino acids. The J segment lost 3 bases and the V segment lost 4 bases, leaving 8 bases of the junction unmatched. The V gene's germline CDR1 is SQVTM and CDR2 ANQGSEA. The chain's CDR3 is CSVGFGTADYGYTF. CDR3 DNA sequence: TGCAGCGTTGGGTTTGGGACAGCCGACTATGGCTACACCTTC.

The V gene is TRBV19, the J gene TRBJ1-5, with a possible D match to TRBD1 (5 bases). There are 18 residues in the CDR3. V lost 3 bases, J lost 6 bases, and 24 bases lay in between. Germline V lookup: CDR1 LNHDA, CDR2 SQIVND (reference sequence). As DNA, the CDR3 is TGTGCCAGTAGTATTTCAATTTCGGCAGGGTACGGAAGTCAGCCCCAGCATTTT. Translation: CASSISISAGYGSQPQHF. Filled out from reference TRBV19 and TRBJ1-5, the complete variable domain reads DGGITQSPKYLFRKEGQNVTLSCEQNLNHDAMYWYRQDPGQGLRLIYYSQIVNDFQKGDIAEGYSVSREKKESFPLTVTSAQKNPTAFYLCASSISISAGYGSQPQHFGDGTRLSIL.

The chain links TRBV19 to TRBJ2-2; weak D call: TRBD1 (6 bases). Germline CDR1 LNHDA, CDR2 SQIVND (reference sequence). CDR3 length: 13 residues. Trimming shortened V by 6 bases and J by 5 bases, and 10 bases separated the two germline ends. The CDR3 nucleotides read TGTGCCAGTAGCGAACAGGGAACCGGGGAGCTGTTTTTT. Its protein product is CASSEQGTGELFF.

The V call is TRBV25-1, the J call TRBJ1-6; possible D gene TRBD1, 6 bases. Germline values: CDR1 MGHDK, CDR2 SYGVNS. V shed 5 bases and J shed 9 bases, with 11 bases lying between them. This CDR3 is 13 amino acids long. The CDR3 loop is CASSYRAGSPLHF. The DNA for the CDR3 is TGTGCCAGCAGTTACAGGGCCGGTTCACCCCTCCACTTT.

This clone has a single count. The V gene is TRBV30, the J gene TRBJ2-1; unclear D gene. The CDR3 has 11 amino acids. The germline CDR1 and CDR2 sequences are GTSNPN and SVGIG (reference sequence). Trimming pared 0 bases from V and 8 bases from J, leaving 5 bases between. CDR3 bases: TGTGCCTGGAGTGTATCGGATGAGCAGTTCTTC. It specifies CAWSVSDEQFF.

The J gene is TRBJ1-1, the V gene TRBV2; perhaps TRBD1 as D (6 bases). This CDR3 region has 15 residues. V lost 5 bases to trimming and J lost 6 bases, with 19 bases between them. Germline CDR1 and CDR2: SNHLY and FYNNEI. CDR3 in DNA: TGTGCCAGCAGTCACGAACAGGGACGTAGCTCTGAAGCTTTCTTT. Protein: CASSHEQGRSSEAFF.

J is TRBJ2-1 and V is TRBV27, with D perhaps TRBD2 (6 bases). The germline V gene has CDR1 MNHEY and CDR2 SMNVEV (reference sequence). Trimming stripped 4 bases from V and 1 base from J, with 11 bases between. The CDR3 runs to 15 residues. CDR3 protein: CASSYRDWSYNEQFF. CDR3 nucleotides: TGTGCCAGCAGTTACCGGGACTGGTCCTACAATGAGCAGTTCTTC.

V usage is TRBV30 and J usage is TRBJ1-6; D not resolved. The germline gives CDR1 GTSNPN, CDR2 SVGIG (reference sequence). Deletions cut 2 bases from V and 8 bases from J, with 10 bases between. The CDR3 is 13 residues long. The CDR3 is CAWSSGIDSPLHF. The CDR3 nucleotides are TGTGCCTGGAGTTCGGGGATAGATTCACCCCTCCACTTT.

The V gene is TRBV4-2, the J gene TRBJ2-1; 7 bases are shared with TRBD2. V was clipped by 6 bases and J by 0 bases; unmatched bases: 2. The CDR3 contains 14 residues. Germline-derived CDR1 and CDR2 are LGHNA and YNFKEQ. The CDR3 sequence is CASRPSGSYNEQFF. CDR3 bases: TGTGCCAGCAGACCTAGCGGCTCCTACAATGAGCAGTTCTTC.

The V gene is TRBV4-2, the J gene TRBJ2-7; D may be TRBD1 (5 bases). Trimming pared 3 bases from V and 2 bases from J, leaving 20 bases between. The CDR3 totals 17 residues. The germline V gene encodes CDR1 LGHNA and CDR2 YNFKEQ. CDR3 residues: CASSHPQTVNAPYEQYF. The CDR3 region has the DNA TGTGCCAGCAGCCACCCTCAGACAGTAAACGCCCCCTACGAGCAGTACTTC.

The chain couples TRBV6-5 to TRBJ2-2; maybe TRBD1 (5 bases). V was cut by 2 bases and J by 4 bases, with 8 bases left in between. This CDR3 has 14 residues. Germline CDR1 MNHEY, CDR2 SVGAGI. The CDR3 region is CASSYGRGTGELFF. The CDR3 DNA reads as TGTGCCAGCAGTTACGGAAGGGGCACCGGGGAGCTGTTTTTT.

The rearrangement joins TRBV19 to TRBJ2-7, with 14 bases matching TRBD2. The trim removed 4 bases at V and 9 bases at J, leaving 8 bases unmatched. Germline V gene lookup returns CDR1 LNHDA and CDR2 SQIVND (reference sequence). CDR3 length: 15 residues. CDR3 residues: CASSRGTSGSFGQYF. CDR3 DNA: TGTGCCAGTAGTAGAGGGACTAGCGGGAGTTTTGGGCAGTACTTC.

The chain joins TRBV2 to TRBJ1-1; TRBD1 is a possible D gene (6 bases). CDR3 length: 14 amino acids. In germline, CDR1 is SNHLY, CDR2 FYNNEI. Trimming took off 6 bases at V and 1 base at J, with 12 bases between the two ends. The CDR3 DNA reads as TGTGCCAGCAGAAAACAGGGTCGGAACACTGAAGCTTTCTTT. Encoded protein: CASRKQGRNTEAFF.

This chain uses TRBV5-6 with TRBJ2-2; D is ambiguous. Trimming removed 3 bases at V and 1 base at J, with 4 bases between. CDR1 and CDR2 from the germline V gene are SGHDT and YYEEEE. CDR3 length: 13 residues. Here the CDR3 DNA reads TGTGCCAGCAGCTACGGGAACACCGGGGAGCTGTTTTTT. The encoded protein is CASSYGNTGELFF.

The J gene is TRBJ2-1, the V gene TRBV29-1; the match to TRBD2 covers 10 bases. Germline assignment: CDR1 SQVTM and CDR2 ANQGSEA. V dropped 2 bases and J dropped 5; count of bases not matched to a gene: 9. This CDR3 comprises 16 residues. CDR3 nucleotides: TGCAGCGTTGAACTCACTACTAGCGGGGTTGACAATGAGCAGTTCTTC. Translated, it gives CSVELTTSGVDNEQFF.

This chain links TRBV7-8 with TRBJ1-2; no definite D call. V lost 5 bases, J lost 2 bases, and 15 bases lay in between. Germline CDR1 is SGHVS and CDR2 is FQNEAQ. The CDR3 consists of 15 residues. CDR3 DNA sequence: TGTGCCAGCAGCATAGACGCCGGGGAAAACTATGGCTACACCTTC. Translation gives CASSIDAGENYGYTF.

V is TRBV18 and J is TRBJ1-2; 8 bases map to TRBD1. The CDR3 contains 14 residues. Germline CDR1 reads KGHSH; CDR2 reads LQKENI. V shed 3 bases, J shed 5 bases, and the junction held 5 bases outside the gene matches. The CDR3 nucleotides are TGTGCCAGCTCACCGGCAGGGGGCTTTTATGGCTACACCTTC. Translating gives CASSPAGGFYGYTF.

V and J are TRBV5-1 and TRBJ2-5; the D is unclear. Germline V CDR1 and CDR2: SGHRS, YFSETQ. Trimming removed 2 bases at V and 2 bases at J, with 10 bases between. CDR3 size: 14 residues. CDR3 nucleotides: TGCGCCAGCAGCTTCCTAGAATCACAAGAGACCCAGTACTTC. It translates to CASSFLESQETQYF.

The chain combines TRBV9 with TRBJ2-5; TRBD2 aligns across 14 bases. V lost 0 bases to trimming and J lost 4 bases; unmatched junction nucleotides: 8. Germline assignment: CDR1 SGDLS and CDR2 YYNGEE. The length of the CDR3 is 18 residues. CDR3 in amino acids: CASSVEIGTSGSRETQYF. The CDR3 DNA reads TGTGCCAGCAGCGTAGAAATCGGGACTAGCGGGAGCAGAGAGACCCAGTACTTC.

The rearrangement links TRBV29-1 to TRBJ1-1; tentative D call: TRBD1 (5 bases). The CDR3 contains 13 residues. Germline V gives CDR1 SQVTM, CDR2 ANQGSEA. Trimming took off 1 base at V and 1 base at J, with 7 bases between the two ends. CDR3 region: CSVEGQPNTEAFF. DNA of the CDR3: TGCAGCGTTGAAGGACAGCCGAACACTGAAGCTTTCTTT.

The V gene is TRBV18, the J gene TRBJ2-2, with no clear D. The ends were cut back, 1 base at V and 0 bases at J, with 9 bases in the middle. Germline assignment: CDR1 KGHSH and CDR2 LQKENI. This CDR3 is 16 amino acids long. CDR3 DNA sequence: TGTGCCAGCTCACCACAAGAGCTCGCGAACACCGGGGAGCTGTTTTTT. Translation gives CASSPQELANTGELFF.

J is TRBJ1-2 and V is TRBV28; possibly TRBD1 for D (5 bases). The CDR3 extends over 14 amino acids. Trimming removed 8 bases at V and 4 bases at J, with 17 bases between. CDR1 MDHEN and CDR2 SYDVKM come from the germline V gene. CDR3 coding DNA: TGTGCCAGCCGACCCCGACAGACCTTCTATGGCTACACCTTC. Protein product: CASRPRQTFYGYTF.